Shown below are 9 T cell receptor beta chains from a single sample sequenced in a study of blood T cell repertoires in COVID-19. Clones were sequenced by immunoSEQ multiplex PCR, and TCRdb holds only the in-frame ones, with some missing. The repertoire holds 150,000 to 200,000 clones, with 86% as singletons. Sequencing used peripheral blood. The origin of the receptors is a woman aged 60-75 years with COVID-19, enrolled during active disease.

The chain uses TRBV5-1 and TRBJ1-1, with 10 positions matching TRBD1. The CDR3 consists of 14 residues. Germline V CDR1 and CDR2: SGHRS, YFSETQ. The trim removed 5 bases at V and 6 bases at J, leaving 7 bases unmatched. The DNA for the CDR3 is TGCGCCAGCAGGTTGACAGGGGGCTTGGCTGAAGCTTTCTTT. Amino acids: CASRLTGGLAEAFF.

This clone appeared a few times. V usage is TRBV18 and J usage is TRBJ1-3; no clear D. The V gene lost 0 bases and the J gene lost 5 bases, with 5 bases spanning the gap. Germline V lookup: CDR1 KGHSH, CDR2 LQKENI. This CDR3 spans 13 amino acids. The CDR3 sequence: CASSPPARNTIYF. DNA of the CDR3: TGTGCCAGCTCACCACCTGCTAGAAACACCATATATTTT. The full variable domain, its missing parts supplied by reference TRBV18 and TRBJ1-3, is NAGVMQNPRHLVRRRGQEARLRCSPMKGHSHVYWYRQLPEEGLKFMVYLQKENIIDESGMPKERFSAEFPKEGPSILRIQQVVRGDSAAYFCASSPPARNTIYFGEGSWLTVV.

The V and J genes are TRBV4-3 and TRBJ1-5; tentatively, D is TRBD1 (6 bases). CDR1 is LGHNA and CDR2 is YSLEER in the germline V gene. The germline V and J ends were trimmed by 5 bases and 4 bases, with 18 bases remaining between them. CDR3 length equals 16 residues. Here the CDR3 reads CASSSTLDSRNQPQHF. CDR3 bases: TGCGCCAGCAGCTCGACCCTGGACAGCCGAAATCAGCCCCAGCATTTT.

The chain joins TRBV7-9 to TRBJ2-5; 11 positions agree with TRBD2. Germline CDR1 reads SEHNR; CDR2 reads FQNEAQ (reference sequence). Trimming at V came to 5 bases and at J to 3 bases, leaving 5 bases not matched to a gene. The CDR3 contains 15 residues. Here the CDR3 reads CASSPPGLAEETQYF. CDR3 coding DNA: TGTGCCAGCAGCCCCCCGGGACTAGCGGAAGAGACCCAGTACTTC.

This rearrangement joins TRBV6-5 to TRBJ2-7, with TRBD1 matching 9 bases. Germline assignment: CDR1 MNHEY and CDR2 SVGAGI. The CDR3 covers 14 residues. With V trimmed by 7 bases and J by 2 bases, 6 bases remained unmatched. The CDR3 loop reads CASTPGQGTYEQYF. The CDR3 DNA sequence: TGTGCCAGCACCCCGGGACAGGGCACCTACGAGCAGTACTTC.

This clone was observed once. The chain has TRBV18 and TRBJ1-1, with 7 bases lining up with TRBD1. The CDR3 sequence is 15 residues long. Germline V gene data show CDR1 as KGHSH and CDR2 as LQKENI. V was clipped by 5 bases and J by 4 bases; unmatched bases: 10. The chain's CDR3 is CASSFSTGTGTEAFF. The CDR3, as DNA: TGTGCCAGCTCATTTTCGACAGGGACCGGCACTGAAGCTTTCTTT.

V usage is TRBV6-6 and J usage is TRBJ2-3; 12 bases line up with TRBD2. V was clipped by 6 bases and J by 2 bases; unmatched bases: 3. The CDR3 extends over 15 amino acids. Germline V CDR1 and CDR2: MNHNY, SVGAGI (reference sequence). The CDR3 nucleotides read TGTGCCAGCAGGGGGACTAGCGGGCACACAGATACGCAGTATTTT. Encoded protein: CASRGTSGHTDTQYF.

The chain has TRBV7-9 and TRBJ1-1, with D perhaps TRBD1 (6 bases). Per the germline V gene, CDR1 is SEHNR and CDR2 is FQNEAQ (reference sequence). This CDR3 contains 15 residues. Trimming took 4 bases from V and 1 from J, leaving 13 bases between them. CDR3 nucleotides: TGTGCCAGCAGCTCCCCTATACAGGGGAACACTGAAGCTTTCTTT. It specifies CASSSPIQGNTEAFF.

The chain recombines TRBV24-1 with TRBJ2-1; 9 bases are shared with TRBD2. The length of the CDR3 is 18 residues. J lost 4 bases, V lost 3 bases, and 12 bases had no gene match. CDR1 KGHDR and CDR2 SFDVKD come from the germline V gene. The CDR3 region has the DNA TGTGCCACCAGTGATGGGGGTGGGATAGCGGGGGATTACAATGAGCAGTTCTTC. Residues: CATSDGGGIAGDYNEQFF.